Sequencing of this TCR beta chain was carried out in a study of CXCR3-negative and CXCR3-positive naive CD8 T cells. Notes on the study in general: In both naive subsets diversity was comparably high, whereas memory CD8+ cells showed much lower diversity. Memory, not naive, CXCR3-negative and CXCR3-positive cells differed in TRBV-TRBJ usage.

As to this clonotype: What it binds is not known.

Preparation of TRB cDNA libraries relied on 5' RACE carrying UMI labels. Reprocessing the 5' RACE reads, TCRdb reports a single entry for every CDR3 protein and omits DNA. The sample data list some 130,000 distinct CDR3 sequences. The CDR3 runs 20 residues. Looked up from germline, CDR1 is SGDLS and CDR2 is YYNGEE. The specimen was naive CXCR3- CD8+ T cells from blood. Stated subset: CD45RO-CCR7+CD27+CD95- naive CD8+ T cells lacking CXCR3 (TNR3-). V usage is TRBV9 and J usage is TRBJ2-7; no DNA is available, so the TRBD1 call from TCRdb remains unchecked. The clonotype comes from a human donor in good health. Some clones in this sample may be carry-over from other donors' samples. CDR3 sequence: CASSVVAARDRGPPSYEQYF.